A selection of T cell receptor beta chains follows, all from one sample in a study of blood T cell repertoires in COVID-19. The assay was immunoSEQ multiplex PCR, and TCRdb's table has in-frame clones only and misses some. The data show some 160,000 clones, 70% to 90% seen once. Sequenced sample: peripheral blood. These receptors were taken from a man between 45 and 60 years old who had recovered from COVID-19. Each CDR3 is given with its conserved first and last residue. The D gene is left open where the match is weak. Rows may omit the clone size; those that give it use once, few, many or a size class.

>TRBV18|TRBJ1-5|TRBD1|.
TGTGCCAGCTCATCCGACAGGGATCAGGGTCAGCCCCAGCATTTT
CASSSDRDQGQPQHF
>TRBV6-2/TRBV6-3|TRBJ1-5|.|.
TGTGCCAGCAGTTACGCGCAGGCTCAAAATCAGCCCCAGCATTTT
CASSYAQAQNQPQHF
>TRBV6-5|TRBJ1-2|TRBD1|.
TGTGCCAGCAGTTCCGGGACAGGGAACTATGGCTACACCTTC
CASSSGTGNYGYTF
>TRBV28|TRBJ1-2|.|.
TGTGCCAGCAGTTTAAGCAGGGGTAACTATGGCTACACCTTC
CASSLSRGNYGYTF
>TRBV3-1/TRBV3-2|TRBJ2-1|TRBD1|.
TGTGCCAGCAGCCAAAACAGGGGCACCTACAATGAGCAGTTCTTC
CASSQNRGTYNEQFF
>TRBV20-1|TRBJ2-7|.|once
TGCAGTGCTAGTTGGCCGGGAGCCTCCTACGAGCAGTACTTC
CSASWPGASYEQYF
>TRBV5-1|TRBJ2-3|TRBD1|.
TGCGCCAGCAGCTACGGACAGGCTACAGATACGCAGTATTTT
CASSYGQATDTQYF
>TRBV13|TRBJ2-7|TRBD2|.
TGTGCCAGCAGCTTAGTCGCGGGGGGACCCTTCTACGAGCAGTACTTC
CASSLVAGGPFYEQYF
>TRBV19|TRBJ1-3|TRBD1|.
TGTGCCAGTAGCCGGGACAGGGACTTTGCAACCATATATTTT
CASSRDRDFATIYF
>TRBV18|TRBJ2-7|TRBD2|once
TGTGCCAGCTCATCACTAGCGGACTTCTACGAGCAGTACTTC
CASSSLADFYEQYF
>TRBV9|TRBJ2-1|TRBD2|.
TGTGCCAGCAGCGTAGCTATACGGACTAGCGGGATAACGGGCTCCTACAATGAGCAGTTCTTC
CASSVAIRTSGITGSYNEQFF
>TRBV4-1|TRBJ2-1|TRBD2|.
TGCGCCAGCAGCCTAGGTAGTAGCGGGGGATCGGCCTACAATGAGCAGTTCTTC
CASSLGSSGGSAYNEQFF
>TRBV29-1|TRBJ2-1|.|once
TGCAGCGTTGTCCGGGAGTCGTACAATGAGCAGTTCTTC
CSVVRESYNEQFF
>TRBV19|TRBJ2-1|TRBD2|.
TGTGCCAGTAGTATGGGGGGGGTGCACCCCTACAATGAGCAGTTCTTC
CASSMGGVHPYNEQFF
>TRBV5-1|TRBJ1-1|TRBD1|.
TGCGCCAGCAGCCGGGAAACTCCAGGGGGTCTAGTGAACACTGAAGCTTTCTTT
CASSRETPGGLVNTEAFF
>TRBV1|TRBJ2-7|.|.
TGCACCAGCAGCCAAGAGTATGTCCGGGAGGAGAACTACGAGCAGTACTTC
CTSSQEYVREENYEQYF
>TRBV7-6|TRBJ2-7|TRBD1|once
TGTGCCAGCAGCCCCCGGACAGGGGACCACGAGCAGTACTTC
CASSPRTGDHEQYF
>TRBV29-1|TRBJ2-1|TRBD1|.
TGCAGCGTAACGGACAGGGGAGTCGATGAGCAGTTCTTC
CSVTDRGVDEQFF
>TRBV29-1|TRBJ1-2|.|.
TGCAGCGTTGAAGAATGGACACTTTTCGCGGCTGGCTACACCTTC
CSVEEWTLFAAGYTF
>TRBV15|TRBJ1-3|.|.
TGTGCCACCAGCAGAGATGTTGGGCAGTTCTCTGGAAACACCATATATTTT
CATSRDVGQFSGNTIYF
>TRBV19|TRBJ2-1|.|.
TGTGCCAGTATGGCGGATGGGTCCTACAATGAGCAGTTCTTC
CASMADGSYNEQFF
>TRBV12-3/TRBV12-4|TRBJ1-2|TRBD1|.
TGTGCCAGCAATATTGACAGGGGCTATGGCTACACCTTC
CASNIDRGYGYTF
>TRBV7-6|TRBJ2-1|TRBD2|.
TGTGCCAGCAGCCGGGGGACTAGCGGGAGATCCGATGAGCAGTTCTTC
CASSRGTSGRSDEQFF
>TRBV11-2|TRBJ2-7|TRBD2|.
TGTGCCAGCAGGGTAGCGGGAACGTCCTACGAGCAGTACTTC
CASRVAGTSYEQYF
>TRBV4-3|TRBJ2-3|.|.
TGCGCCAGCAGCCAAGATAACTTGAGGGGCACAGATACGCAGTATTTT
CASSQDNLRGTDTQYF
>TRBV5-4|TRBJ2-1|TRBD2|.
TGTGCCAGCAGCTTGGGGGGACTAGCGGGAGAAAACAATGAGCAGTTCTTC
CASSLGGLAGENNEQFF
>TRBV5-1|TRBJ1-6|TRBD1|once
TGCGCCAGCAGCCACGGGACAGAAAATTCACCCCTCCACTTT
CASSHGTENSPLHF
>TRBV7-9|TRBJ2-3|TRBD2|.
TGTGCCAGCAGCTTAGCACTAGCGGGGCCTGGAGATACGCAGTATTTT
CASSLALAGPGDTQYF